This TCR beta chain emerged from a study of T cells in women clearing cervical HPV infection (dated by TCRdb to between 2018 and 2020). Looking at the study overall: Cases were under 30 women with histologically confirmed HPV16-related CIN3 or worse, including a couple of invasive cancers. The controls were around 26 women whose single incident HPV16 infection cleared within 12 months with no development of precancer or cancer. Blood from cases was drawn at the visit where the lesion was first identified, while blood from controls was drawn once the infection was no longer detected. Among cases, blood sampling occurred a median of 149 days after lesion detection, with an interquartile range of about 85 to 210 days. Since HLA typing was available for only a few women, HLA type could not be ruled out as a confounder. This exploratory proof-of-principle case-control study, nested within the Guanacaste HPV Natural History Study in Costa Rica, compared TCR repertoires among women with different cervical HPV16 outcomes. Cases were matched to controls by age within five years and by the year the sample was collected. Cases had a median age of around 32 years compared with approximately 40 for controls, and baseline characteristics showed no significant differences between the groups. The parent cohort enrolled 10,000 or so women aged 18 or older in Guanacaste, Costa Rica, during about 1992 to 1994 and followed them for less than 8 years. Five blinded duplicates per group were added as quality controls, giving around 60 samples: some 50 participants and 10 replicates.

On the study overall, not on this receptor specifically: Cases were distinguished from controls with an estimated AUC of over 0.75 by random forest classifiers combining richness and V gene abundances. The cross-sectional design could not show whether associations preceded infection or resulted from it; effector/memory subsets and HPV-specific T cells were not isolated. Because T-cell numbers per sample were unknown, differences in richness could reflect varying T-cell content rather than repertoire biology. CIN3+ cases had significantly higher TCR repertoire richness than controls across sequencing depths, but evenness did not differ between the groups. Cases had lower TRBV6-7 relative abundance than controls (about 0.1% versus 0.15%; Bonferroni P = 0.0008).

The immunoSEQ assay used multiplex PCR to amplify TCR beta CDR3 regions from an average of approximately 1,100 ng of genomic DNA per sample. The assay corrected primer bias using a complete synthetic TCR repertoire to establish an amplification baseline. The amplicons were sequenced using the Illumina platform. Under the source paper's analysis protocol: Sequence errors were corrected by clustering with frequency ratios and a modified nearest-neighbor algorithm, and the sequences were then analyzed in the immunoSEQ Analyzer using IMGT gene definitions. At each rarefaction depth, TCR richness and evenness were averaged over 20 rarefaction repeats, and samples with fewer sequences than the depth were excluded. Wilcoxon rank sum tests with FDR correction were used to compare relative abundances of V, D and J genes between the groups. Blinded duplicates gave an intraclass correlation of around 95% for TCR richness and an average of approximately 83% across 70 or so gene segments. Not all clones reach the TCRdb copy of this immuneACCESS table, which keeps in-frame sequences only. Checked studies attribute under half of the gap to unresolved V genes and leave the rest unexplained. The V and J calls and the clone size are those of that table, but D and trimming were determined from the DNA. The sample table on file contains approximately 37,000 clones. Of the sample, 4.5% to 6% is held by the ten largest clones.

The V end gives up 0 bases and the J end 3 bases, leaving 2 bases in the junction not matched to a gene. CDR1 and CDR2 are drawn from the germline V gene: SGHRS, YFSETQ. The CDR3 measures 15 amino acids from cysteine to phenylalanine. Of the CDR3's DNA, 36 bases were read; they are in frame from base 1. Concerning this clone: What this receptor recognizes is not known. The missing CDR3 end, 3 residues past where the read stops, is filled in from the germline J gene. The sample contains more than one DNA sequence encoding this CDR3.

Every participant had a single incident cervical HPV16 infection, and prevalent HPV16 infections were excluded. Cervical HPV DNA was detected by MY09/MY11 PCR and genotyped by dot-blot hybridization. Around 15 mL of heparinized blood were centrifuged, and the buffy coat was split into aliquots, frozen at -30 degrees C, and then kept at -80 degrees C. Genomic DNA was extracted from buffy coat specimens using QIAGEN kits. The V and J genes are TRBV5-1 and TRBJ2-2, and TRBD2 aligns with 7 junction nucleotides. The TCR originated in a woman between 18 and 75 years old with a cervical HPV16 infection that either progressed to CIN3+ or cleared (not recorded which). The specimen was blood buffy coat. Partial CDR3 DNA: TGCGCCAGCAGCTTGGCTAGCGGTGACACCGGGGAG. Translated, this gives CASSLASGDTGE. The entire CDR3 protein reads CASSLASGDTGELFF.